The 9 T cell receptor beta chains reported below all come from one sample, sequenced in a study of blood T cell repertoires in COVID-19. Using immunoSEQ multiplex PCR, the repertoire was profiled, and TCRdb retains in-frame clones only, with some absent. In the table there are about 150,000 clones, 75% to 90% of which are singletons. Sample: peripheral blood. The source is a man aged 18-30 years with COVID-19, enrolled during active disease.

A few counts support this clone. The chain carries TRBV18 and TRBJ1-5, with 7 bases that match TRBD1. J was trimmed by 2 bases and V by 6 bases; bases with no gene match: 16. The CDR3 is 18 residues long. Germline CDR1 and CDR2: KGHSH and LQKENI. The CDR3 DNA follows: TGTGCCAGCTCCCGGGACAGAATTAATGGCGGGGGCAATCAGCCCCAGCATTTT. Residues: CASSRDRINGGGNQPQHF.

This chain uses TRBV27 with TRBJ2-5; TRBD2 is a possible D gene (6 bases). The V and J ends lost 5 bases and 0 bases respectively, with 16 bases between them. The V gene's germline CDR1 is MNHEY and CDR2 SMNVEV (reference sequence). The CDR3 totals 16 residues. The CDR3 here is CASSPHLRENQETQYF. The CDR3 DNA sequence: TGTGCCAGCAGTCCCCACCTACGGGAGAACCAAGAGACCCAGTACTTC.

This clone was seen a single time. The rearrangement joins TRBV19 to TRBJ2-3; 11 bases are a match to TRBD2. The germline V gene encodes CDR1 LNHDA and CDR2 SQIVND (reference sequence). Trimming cost V 6 bases and J 6 bases; bases outside gene matches: 5. This CDR3 is 14 amino acids long. The CDR3, as DNA: TGTGCCAGTAGACTAGCGGGAGTCCCGGATACGCAGTATTTT. This codes for CASRLAGVPDTQYF.

The V gene is TRBV6-2 or TRBV6-3, the J gene TRBJ2-1, with TRBD2 matching 7 bases. This CDR3 is 16 amino acids long. Trimming took 2 bases from V and 4 from J; bases not matched to a gene: 8. Germline CDR1 MNHEY, CDR2 SVGEGT. The CDR3 region is CASSYGGEKRYNEQFF. CDR3 DNA sequence: TGTGCCAGCAGTTACGGGGGGGAGAAACGATACAATGAGCAGTTCTTC.

The chain joins TRBV6-5 to TRBJ1-1; D is perhaps TRBD1 (6 bases). V lost 2 bases to trimming and J lost 3 bases, with 7 bases between them. The germline gives CDR1 MNHEY, CDR2 SVGAGI. This CDR3 has 13 amino acids. CDR3 sequence reads: CASSYHRDTEAFF. The CDR3 coding sequence is TGTGCCAGCAGTTACCACAGGGACACTGAAGCTTTCTTT.

V and J are TRBV7-2 and TRBJ2-7; D ambiguous. The V gene's germline CDR1 is SGHTA and CDR2 FQGNSA. V lost 5 bases and J 0 bases, leaving 5 bases between the germline ends. The CDR3 totals 12 residues. The CDR3 DNA sequence: TGTGCCAGCAGCACCGGCTCCTACGAGCAGTACTTC. Residues: CASSTGSYEQYF.

The chain combines TRBV4-3 with TRBJ2-4; 9 bases fit TRBD1. The CDR3 is 16 amino acids. The junction had 4 bases not matched to a gene; V was cut back by 1 base and J by 3 bases. The germline V gene has CDR1 LGHNA and CDR2 YSLEER. DNA for the CDR3: TGCGCCAGCAGCCAAGTTACAGGGGGCGGCAAAAACATTCAGTACTTC. Its translation: CASSQVTGGGKNIQYF.

The chain uses TRBV2 and TRBJ2-2; 9 bases line up with TRBD1. Unmatched junction bases numbered 7, after V lost 4 bases and J lost 7 bases. The CDR3 spans 15 residues. Germline V gives CDR1 SNHLY, CDR2 FYNNEI. CDR3 sequence: CASSGDRVIGGELFF. CDR3 DNA sequence: TGTGCCAGCAGTGGGGACAGGGTTATCGGCGGGGAGCTGTTTTTT.

V gene TRBV4-3 combines with J gene TRBJ2-1; TRBD2 might be the D (5 bases). Germline V gene data show CDR1 as LGHNA and CDR2 as YSLEER. The V and J ends lost 0 bases and 2 bases respectively, with 11 bases between them. The CDR3 sequence is 16 residues long. The CDR3 loop is CASSQDYSEAYNEQFF. The CDR3 DNA sequence: TGCGCCAGCAGCCAAGATTATAGCGAAGCCTACAATGAGCAGTTCTTC.